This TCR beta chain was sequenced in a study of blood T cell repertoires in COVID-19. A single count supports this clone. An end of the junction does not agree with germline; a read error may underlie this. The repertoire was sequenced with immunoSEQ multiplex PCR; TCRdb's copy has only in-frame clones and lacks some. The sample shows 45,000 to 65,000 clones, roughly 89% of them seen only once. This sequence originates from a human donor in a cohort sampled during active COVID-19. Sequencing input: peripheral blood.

CDR3 sequence reads: CASSQEVSGWETQYF. The DNA of the CDR3 is TGTGCCAGCAGTCAAGAAGTTTCGGGTTGGGAGACCCAGTACTTC. This sequence joins TRBV14 and TRBJ2-5; no reliable D call. Germline CDR1 reads SGHDN; CDR2 reads FVKESK. CDR3 size: 15 residues.